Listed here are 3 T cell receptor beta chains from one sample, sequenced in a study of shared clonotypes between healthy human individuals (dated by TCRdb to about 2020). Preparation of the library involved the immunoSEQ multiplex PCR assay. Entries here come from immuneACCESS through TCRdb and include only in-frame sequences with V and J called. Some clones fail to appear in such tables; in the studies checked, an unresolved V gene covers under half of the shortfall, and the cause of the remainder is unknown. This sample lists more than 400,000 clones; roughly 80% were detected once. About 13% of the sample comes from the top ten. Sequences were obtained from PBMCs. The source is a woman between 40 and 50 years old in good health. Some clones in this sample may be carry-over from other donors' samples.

The CDR3, as DNA: TGTGCCAGCAGTGGGGGACTTTCCATGGAGCAGTTCTTC. This gives the protein CASSGGLSMEQFF. V usage is TRBV2 and J usage is TRBJ2-1, with a possible D match to TRBD2 (6 bases). The CDR3 length is 13 residues. Germline CDR1 reads SNHLY; CDR2 reads FYNNEI. Trimming cost V 4 bases and J 10 bases, with 14 bases left between them.

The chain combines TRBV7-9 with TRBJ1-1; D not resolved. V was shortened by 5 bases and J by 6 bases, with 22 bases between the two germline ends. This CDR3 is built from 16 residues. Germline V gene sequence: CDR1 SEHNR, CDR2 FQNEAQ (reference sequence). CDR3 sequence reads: CASSLTSGVYLAEAFF. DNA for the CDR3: TGTGCCAGCAGCCTCACCTCGGGAGTCTATCTCGCTGAAGCTTTCTTT.

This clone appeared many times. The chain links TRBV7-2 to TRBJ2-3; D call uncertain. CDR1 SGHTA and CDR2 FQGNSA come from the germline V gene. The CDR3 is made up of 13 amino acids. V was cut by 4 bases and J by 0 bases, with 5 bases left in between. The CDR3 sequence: CASSSTSTDTQYF. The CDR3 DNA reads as TGTGCCAGCAGCTCGACTAGCACAGATACGCAGTATTTT. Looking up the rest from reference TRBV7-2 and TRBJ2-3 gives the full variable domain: GAGVSQSPSNKVTEKGKDVELRCDPISGHTALYWYRQSLGQGLEFLIYFQGNSAPDKSGLPSDRFSAERTGGSVSTLTIQRTQQEDSAVYLCASSSTSTDTQYFGPGTRLTVL.